The 18 T cell receptor beta chains in this list originate from one sample, sequenced in a study of blood T cell repertoires in COVID-19. TCRdb keeps only in-frame clones here, not all; method: immunoSEQ multiplex PCR. Among 270,000 or so clones listed, approximately 90% were seen once. The specimen sequenced was peripheral blood. These receptors were collected from a man aged 40-49 years with acute or convalescent COVID-19.

The rearrangement links TRBV5-4 to TRBJ2-7, with 9 bases matching TRBD1. This CDR3 contains 16 residues. The germline CDR1 and CDR2 sequences are SGHNT and YYREEE (reference sequence). J was trimmed by 5 bases and V by 2 bases; bases with no gene match: 11. The CDR3 is CASSLGPDRGIDEQYF. The CDR3 DNA reads TGTGCCAGCAGCTTAGGACCAGACAGGGGGATCGACGAGCAGTACTTC.

This rearrangement joins TRBV6-5 to TRBJ1-2; TRBD1 might be the D (5 bases). CDR1 MNHEY and CDR2 SVGAGI come from the germline V gene. The CDR3 runs to 15 residues. The V and J ends lost 6 bases and 2 bases respectively, with 16 bases between them. The CDR3 DNA reads as TGTGCCAGCAGCTCTCCCGCGACAGTAAACTATGGCTACACCTTC. It translates to CASSSPATVNYGYTF.

This sequence joins TRBV11-3 and TRBJ1-1; 8 bases map to TRBD1. Unmatched junction bases numbered 1, after V lost 3 bases and J lost 1 base. Per germline, CDR1 SGHNT and CDR2 YENEEA. The CDR3 is made up of 14 amino acids. The CDR3 is CASSFGQGNTEAFF. CDR3 sequence (DNA): TGTGCCAGCAGCTTCGGACAGGGGAACACTGAAGCTTTCTTT.

The V and J genes are TRBV29-1 and TRBJ2-7, with 8 bases fitting TRBD1. Trimming took 2 bases from V and 6 from J; bases not matched to a gene: 9. The CDR3 is 14 amino acids. The V gene's germline CDR1 is SQVTM and CDR2 ANQGSEA. CDR3 sequence (DNA): TGCAGCGTTGAATTGCCGGACAGGGCTGGCGAGCAGTACTTC. As protein: CSVELPDRAGEQYF.

The J gene is TRBJ2-2, the V gene TRBV14, with a weak D call TRBD1 (5 bases). Trimming removed 2 bases from V and 5 bases from J, with 18 bases in between. The CDR3 consists of 17 residues. The germline CDR1 and CDR2 sequences are SGHDN and FVKESK. DNA for the CDR3: TGTGCCAGCAGCCAATTTACCCAGGGCGTTCTGACCGGGGAGCTGTTTTTT. It yields the protein CASSQFTQGVLTGELFF.

The V and J genes are TRBV19 and TRBJ2-3; 9 bases line up with TRBD1. Trimming at V came to 8 bases and at J to 5 bases, leaving 11 bases not matched to a gene. Looked up from germline, CDR1 is LNHDA and CDR2 is SQIVND (reference sequence). CDR3 length: 15 amino acids. The CDR3 protein is CASRDRDRALDTQYF. The CDR3, as DNA: TGTGCCAGTCGCGACCGGGACAGGGCTTTAGATACGCAGTATTTT.

This chain links TRBV6-5 with TRBJ1-2; D unclear. V lost 7 bases and J 8 bases, leaving 14 bases between the germline ends. The CDR3 runs 12 residues. Per germline, CDR1 MNHEY and CDR2 SVGAGI. CDR3 protein: CASNVPTEGYTF. The CDR3 DNA follows: TGTGCCAGCAACGTACCGACTGAAGGCTACACCTTC.

J is TRBJ2-7 and V is TRBV6-5; TRBD1 aligns across 11 bases. Germline loops: CDR1 MNHEY, CDR2 SVGAGI. CDR3 length equals 13 residues. The V and J ends lost 7 bases and 5 bases, in that order; junction bases with no gene match: 4. The CDR3 sequence is CASTRTGGNEQYF. In DNA, the CDR3 is TGTGCCAGCACTAGGACAGGGGGCAACGAGCAGTACTTC.

This sequence joins TRBV5-6 and TRBJ2-2, with D possibly being TRBD2 (5 bases). This CDR3 region has 16 residues. The germline V gene encodes CDR1 SGHDT and CDR2 YYEEEE. Trimming left V 7 bases short and J 6 bases short, with 22 bases between. DNA for the CDR3: TGTGCCAGCGGTGGAGGCCCGCTCGCTGGAGCCGGGGAGCTGTTTTTT. Protein sequence: CASGGGPLAGAGELFF.

The V call is TRBV10-3, the J call TRBJ2-4, with D tentatively TRBD1 (5 bases). Germline CDR1 reads ENHRY; CDR2 reads SYGVKD. Trimming shortened V by 5 bases and J by 1 base, and 9 bases separated the two germline ends. CDR3 size: 14 residues. The CDR3 DNA sequence: TGTGCCATCAGTAGGGGTGGGGCCAAAAACATTCAGTACTTC. Its protein is CAISRGGAKNIQYF.

The CDR3 here is CASGLAGFPYEQYF. As DNA, the CDR3 is TGTGCTAGTGGTTTGGCGGGTTTTCCCTACGAGCAGTACTTC. The chain carries TRBV12-5 and TRBJ2-7; D uncertain. Trimming left V 1 base short and J 2 bases short, with 9 bases between. From germline, CDR1 is LGHNT and CDR2 FRNRAP. The CDR3 is 14 amino acids.

The chain employs TRBV7-9 and TRBJ2-7; 7 bases align to TRBD2. Germline V gene data show CDR1 as SEHNR and CDR2 as FQNEAQ (reference sequence). Losses at the gene ends were 3 bases for V and 1 base for J; bases not matched to a gene: 9. The CDR3 is 16 amino acids. The CDR3, as DNA: TGTGCCAGCAGCTTCGGGGGGAGGAGAACTTCCTACGAGCAGTACTTC. Translating gives CASSFGGRRTSYEQYF.

The rearrangement uses TRBV6-2 or TRBV6-3 and TRBJ2-7, with 13 bases lining up with TRBD2. Germline V lookup: CDR1 MNHEY, CDR2 SVGEGT. The V and J ends lost 6 bases and 3 bases, in that order; junction bases with no gene match: 8. This CDR3 comprises 16 residues. The CDR3 region is CASSLGLAGANYEQYF. For the CDR3, the DNA is TGTGCCAGCAGCCTCGGACTAGCGGGGGCAAACTACGAGCAGTACTTC.

The chain combines TRBV11-2 with TRBJ2-3; D may be TRBD2 (5 bases). This CDR3 has 14 residues. Germline V gene sequence: CDR1 SGHAT, CDR2 FQNNGV. V was cut by 0 bases and J by 5 bases, with 9 bases left in between. CDR3 coding DNA: TGTGCCAGCAGCTTAGACGGGGTGGAAGATACGCAGTATTTT. Its protein is CASSLDGVEDTQYF.

The CDR3 DNA reads TGTGCCAGCAGGTTAACAGGCGAACAGCCCCAGCATTTT. Its translation: CASRLTGEQPQHF. The chain has TRBV12-3 or TRBV12-4 and TRBJ1-5; perhaps TRBD1 as D (5 bases). CDR3 size: 13 residues. V lost 6 bases and J lost 7, with 13 bases in between.

The chain combines TRBV7-8 with TRBJ2-7, with TRBD1 identical over 8 bases. Germline loops: CDR1 SGHVS, CDR2 FQNEAQ. Unmatched junction bases numbered 3, after V lost 5 bases and J lost 3 bases. This CDR3 is 13 amino acids long. CDR3 DNA: TGTGCCAGCAGCCGGGACAGGCACTACGAGCAGTACTTC. Its translation: CASSRDRHYEQYF.

The rearrangement joins TRBV19 to TRBJ2-7; 9 bases fit TRBD1. CDR1 is LNHDA and CDR2 is SQIVND in the germline V gene (reference sequence). The CDR3 has 15 residues. After removal of 9 bases from V and 7 bases from J, the junction contained 16 bases not matched to a gene. This CDR3 is CASCPSGTGLVEQYF. The CDR3 nucleotides read TGTGCCAGCTGCCCTTCCGGGACAGGGTTGGTTGAGCAGTACTTC.

This clone is a singleton in its sample. This rearrangement joins TRBV11-3 to TRBJ2-1; 10 bases match TRBD2. V lost 5 bases and J lost 10; bases outside the gene matches: 5. From germline, CDR1 is SGHNT and CDR2 YENEEA. The CDR3 consists of 13 residues. As DNA, the CDR3 is TGTGCCAGCAGCCGGACTAGCGGCATGGAGCAGTTCTTC. Translating gives CASSRTSGMEQFF.